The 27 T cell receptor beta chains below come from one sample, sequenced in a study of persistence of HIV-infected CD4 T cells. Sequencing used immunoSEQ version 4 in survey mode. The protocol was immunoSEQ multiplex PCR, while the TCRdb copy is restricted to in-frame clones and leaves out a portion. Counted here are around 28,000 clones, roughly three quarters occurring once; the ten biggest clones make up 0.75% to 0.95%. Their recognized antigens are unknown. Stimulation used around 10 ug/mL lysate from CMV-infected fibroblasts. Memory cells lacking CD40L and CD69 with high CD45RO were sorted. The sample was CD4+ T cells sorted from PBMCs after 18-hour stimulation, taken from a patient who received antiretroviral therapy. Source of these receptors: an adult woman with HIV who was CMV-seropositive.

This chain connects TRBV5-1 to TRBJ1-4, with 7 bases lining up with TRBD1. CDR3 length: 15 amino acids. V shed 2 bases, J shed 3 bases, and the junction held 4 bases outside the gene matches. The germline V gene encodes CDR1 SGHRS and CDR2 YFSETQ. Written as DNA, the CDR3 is TGCGCCAGCAGCTTAGACAGGGTCCCTAATGAAAAACTGTTTTTT. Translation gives CASSLDRVPNEKLFF.

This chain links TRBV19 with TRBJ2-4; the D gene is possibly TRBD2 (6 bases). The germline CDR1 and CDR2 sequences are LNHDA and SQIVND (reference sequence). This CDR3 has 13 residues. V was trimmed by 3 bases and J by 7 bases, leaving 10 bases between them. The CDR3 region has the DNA TGTGCCAGTAGTATTCGGGGGATTAACATTCAGTACTTC. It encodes CASSIRGINIQYF.

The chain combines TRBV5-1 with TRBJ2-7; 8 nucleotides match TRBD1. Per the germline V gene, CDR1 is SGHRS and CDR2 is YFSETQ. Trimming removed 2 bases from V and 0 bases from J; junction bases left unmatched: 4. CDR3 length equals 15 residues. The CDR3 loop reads CASSFDRGGSYEQYF. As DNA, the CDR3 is TGCGCCAGCAGCTTCGACAGGGGCGGCTCCTACGAGCAGTACTTC.

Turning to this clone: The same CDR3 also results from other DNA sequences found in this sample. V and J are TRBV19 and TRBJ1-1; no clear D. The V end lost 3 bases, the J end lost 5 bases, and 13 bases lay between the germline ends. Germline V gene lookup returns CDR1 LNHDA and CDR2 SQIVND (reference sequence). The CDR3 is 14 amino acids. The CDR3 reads CASSIEPLRTEAFF. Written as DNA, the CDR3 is TGTGCCAGTAGTATTGAGCCTTTGAGGACTGAAGCTTTCTTT.

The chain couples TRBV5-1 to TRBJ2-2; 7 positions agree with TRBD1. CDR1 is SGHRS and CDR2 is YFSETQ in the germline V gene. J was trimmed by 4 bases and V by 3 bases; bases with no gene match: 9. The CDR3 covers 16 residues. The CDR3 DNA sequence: TGCGCCAGCAGCTGGTCCCGGGACAGTTCCACCGGGGAGCTGTTTTTT. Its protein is CASSWSRDSSTGELFF.

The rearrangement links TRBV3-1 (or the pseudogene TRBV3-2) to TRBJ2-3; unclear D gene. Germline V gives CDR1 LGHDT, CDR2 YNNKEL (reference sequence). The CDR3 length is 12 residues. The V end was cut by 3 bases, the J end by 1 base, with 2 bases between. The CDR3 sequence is CASSHRTDTQYF. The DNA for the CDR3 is TGTGCCAGCAGCCACCGCACAGATACGCAGTATTTT.

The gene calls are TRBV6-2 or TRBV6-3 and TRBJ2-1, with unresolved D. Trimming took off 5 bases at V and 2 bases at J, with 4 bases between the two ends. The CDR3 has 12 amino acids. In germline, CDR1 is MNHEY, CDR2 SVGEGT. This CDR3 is CASSPTYNEQFF. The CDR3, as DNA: TGTGCCAGCAGTCCCACCTACAATGAGCAGTTCTTC.

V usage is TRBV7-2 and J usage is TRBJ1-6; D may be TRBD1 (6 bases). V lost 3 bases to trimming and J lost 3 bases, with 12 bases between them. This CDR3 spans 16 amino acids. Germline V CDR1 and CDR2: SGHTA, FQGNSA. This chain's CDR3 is CASSLEGQIYNSPLHF. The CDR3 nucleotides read TGTGCCAGCAGCTTGGAGGGACAAATCTATAATTCACCCCTCCACTTT.

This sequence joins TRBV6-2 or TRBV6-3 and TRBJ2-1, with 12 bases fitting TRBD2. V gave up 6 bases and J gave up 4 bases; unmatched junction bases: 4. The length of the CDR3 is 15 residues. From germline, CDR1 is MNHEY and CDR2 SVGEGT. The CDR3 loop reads CASSLAGGPYNEQFF. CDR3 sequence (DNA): TGTGCCAGCAGCCTAGCGGGGGGGCCTTACAATGAGCAGTTCTTC.

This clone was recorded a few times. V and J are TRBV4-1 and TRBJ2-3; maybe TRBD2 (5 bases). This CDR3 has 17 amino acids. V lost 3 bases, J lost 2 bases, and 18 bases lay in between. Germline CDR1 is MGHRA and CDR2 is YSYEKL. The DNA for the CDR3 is TGCGCCAGCAGCCAGCAGGTGGGGAGCGGTATCACAGATACGCAGTATTTT. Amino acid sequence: CASSQQVGSGITDTQYF.

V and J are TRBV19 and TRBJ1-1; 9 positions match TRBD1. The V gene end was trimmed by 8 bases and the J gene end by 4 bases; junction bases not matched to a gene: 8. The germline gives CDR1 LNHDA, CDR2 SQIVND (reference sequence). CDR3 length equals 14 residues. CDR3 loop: CASAWRTGVTEAFF. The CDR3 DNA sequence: TGTGCCAGTGCCTGGCGGACAGGGGTCACTGAAGCTTTCTTT.

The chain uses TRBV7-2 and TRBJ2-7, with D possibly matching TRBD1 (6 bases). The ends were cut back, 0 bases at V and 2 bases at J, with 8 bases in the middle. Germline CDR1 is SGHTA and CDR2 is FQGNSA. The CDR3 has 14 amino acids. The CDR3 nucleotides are TGTGCCAGCAGCTTAGCCGGGACAACCTACGAGCAGTACTTC. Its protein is CASSLAGTTYEQYF.

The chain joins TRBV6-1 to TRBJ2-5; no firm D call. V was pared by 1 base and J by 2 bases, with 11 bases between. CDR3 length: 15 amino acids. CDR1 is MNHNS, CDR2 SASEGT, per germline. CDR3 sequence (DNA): TGTGCCAGCAGTGAAGGCCCGACAAGGCAAGAGACCCAGTACTTC. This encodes CASSEGPTRQETQYF.

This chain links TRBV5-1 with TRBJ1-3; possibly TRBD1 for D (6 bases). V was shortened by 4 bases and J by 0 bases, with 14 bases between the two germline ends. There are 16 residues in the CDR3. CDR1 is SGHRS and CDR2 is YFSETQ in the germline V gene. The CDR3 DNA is TGCGCCAGCAGCATCGGACAGCTTAGCTCTGGAAACACCATATATTTT. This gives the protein CASSIGQLSSGNTIYF.

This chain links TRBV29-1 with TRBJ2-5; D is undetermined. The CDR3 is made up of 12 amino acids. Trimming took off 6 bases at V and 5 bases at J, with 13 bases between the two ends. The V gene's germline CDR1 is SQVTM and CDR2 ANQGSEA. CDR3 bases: TGCAGCGTCCGGCCTGGTTCGGAGACCCAGTACTTC. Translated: CSVRPGSETQYF.

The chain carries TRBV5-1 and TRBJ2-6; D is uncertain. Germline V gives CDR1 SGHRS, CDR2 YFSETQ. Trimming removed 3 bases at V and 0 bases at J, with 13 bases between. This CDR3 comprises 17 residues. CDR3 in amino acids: CASSSASLTSGANVLTF. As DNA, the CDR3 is TGCGCCAGCAGCTCCGCGTCTCTCACCTCTGGGGCCAACGTCCTGACTTTC.

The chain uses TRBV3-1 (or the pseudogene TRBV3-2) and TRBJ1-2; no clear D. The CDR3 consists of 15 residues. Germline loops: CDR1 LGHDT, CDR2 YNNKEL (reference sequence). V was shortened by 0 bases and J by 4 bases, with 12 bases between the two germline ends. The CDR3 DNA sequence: TGTGCCAGCAGCCAAGAAGTTTGGGGTGGCTATGGCTACACCTTC. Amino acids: CASSQEVWGGYGYTF.

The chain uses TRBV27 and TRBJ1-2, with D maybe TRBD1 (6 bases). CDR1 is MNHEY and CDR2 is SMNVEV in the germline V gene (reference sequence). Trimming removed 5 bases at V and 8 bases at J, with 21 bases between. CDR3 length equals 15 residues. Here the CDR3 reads CASSTPGQSNGGYTF. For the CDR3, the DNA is TGTGCCAGCAGTACGCCGGGACAAAGCAATGGAGGCTACACCTTC.

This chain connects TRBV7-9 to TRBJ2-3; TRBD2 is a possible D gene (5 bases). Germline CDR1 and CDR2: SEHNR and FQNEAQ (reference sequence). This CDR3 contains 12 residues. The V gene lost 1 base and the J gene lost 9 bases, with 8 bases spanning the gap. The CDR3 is CASSLELVTQYF. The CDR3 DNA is TGTGCCAGCAGCTTAGAACTAGTAACGCAGTATTTT. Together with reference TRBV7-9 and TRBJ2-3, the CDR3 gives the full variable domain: DTGVSQNPRHKITKRGQNVTFRCDPISEHNRLYWYRQTLGQGPEFLTYFQNEAQLEKSRLLSDRFSAERPKGSFSTLEIQRTEQGDSAMYLCASSLELVTQYFGPGTRLTVL.

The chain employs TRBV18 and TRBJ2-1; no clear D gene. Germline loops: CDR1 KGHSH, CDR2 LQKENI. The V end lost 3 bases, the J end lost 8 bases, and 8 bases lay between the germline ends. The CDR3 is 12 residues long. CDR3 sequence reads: CASSPGWDEQFF. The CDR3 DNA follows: TGTGCCAGCTCACCGGGGTGGGATGAGCAGTTCTTC. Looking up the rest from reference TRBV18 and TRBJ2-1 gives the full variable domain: NAGVMQNPRHLVRRRGQEARLRCSPMKGHSHVYWYRQLPEEGLKFMVYLQKENIIDESGMPKERFSAEFPKEGPSILRIQQVVRGDSAAYFCASSPGWDEQFFGPGTRLTVL.

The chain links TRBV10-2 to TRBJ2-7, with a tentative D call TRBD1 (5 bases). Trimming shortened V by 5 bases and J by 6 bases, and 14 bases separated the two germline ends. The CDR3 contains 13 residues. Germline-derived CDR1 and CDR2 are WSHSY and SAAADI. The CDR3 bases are TGCGCCAGCAGTAGGGAAGGGGTCGGCGAGCAGTACTTC. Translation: CASSREGVGEQYF.

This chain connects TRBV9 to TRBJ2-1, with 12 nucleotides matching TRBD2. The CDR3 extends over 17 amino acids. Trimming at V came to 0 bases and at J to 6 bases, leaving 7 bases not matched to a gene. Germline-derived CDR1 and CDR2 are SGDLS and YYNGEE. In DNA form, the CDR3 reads TGTGCCAGCAGCGTAGAGGCCTGGACTAGCGGGGTCAATGAGCAGTTCTTC. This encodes CASSVEAWTSGVNEQFF.

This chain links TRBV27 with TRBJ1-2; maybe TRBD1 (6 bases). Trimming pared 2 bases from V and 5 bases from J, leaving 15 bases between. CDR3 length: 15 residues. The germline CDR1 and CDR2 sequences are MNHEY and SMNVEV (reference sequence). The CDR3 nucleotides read TGTGCCAGCAGTTTAGGGGGCTTTGGGGGTTATGGCTACACCTTC. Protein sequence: CASSLGGFGGYGYTF.

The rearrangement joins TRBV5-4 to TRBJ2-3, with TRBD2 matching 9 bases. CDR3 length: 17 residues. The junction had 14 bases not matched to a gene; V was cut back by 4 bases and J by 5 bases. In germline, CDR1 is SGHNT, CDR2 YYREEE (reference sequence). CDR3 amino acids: CASSREVGAGGVDTQYF. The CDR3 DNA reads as TGTGCCAGCAGCCGGGAGGTCGGAGCGGGGGGTGTAGATACGCAGTATTTT.

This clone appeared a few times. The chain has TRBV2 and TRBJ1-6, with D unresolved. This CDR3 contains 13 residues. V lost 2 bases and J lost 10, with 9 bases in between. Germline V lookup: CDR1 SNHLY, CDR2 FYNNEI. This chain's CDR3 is CASSEMQESPLHF. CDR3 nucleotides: TGTGCCAGCAGTGAAATGCAGGAATCACCCCTCCACTTT.

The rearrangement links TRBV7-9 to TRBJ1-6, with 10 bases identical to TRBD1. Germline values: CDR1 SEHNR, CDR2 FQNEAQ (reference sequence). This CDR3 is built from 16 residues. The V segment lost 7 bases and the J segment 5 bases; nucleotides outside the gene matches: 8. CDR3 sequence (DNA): TGTGCCAGCAACCACGGGACAGGGGTAAATAATTCACCCCTCCACTTT. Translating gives CASNHGTGVNNSPLHF.

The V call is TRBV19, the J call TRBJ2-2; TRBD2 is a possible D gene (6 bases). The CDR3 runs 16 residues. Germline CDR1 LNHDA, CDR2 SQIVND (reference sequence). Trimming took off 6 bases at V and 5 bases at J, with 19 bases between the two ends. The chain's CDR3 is CASSRGTGGPTGELFF. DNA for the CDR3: TGTGCCAGTAGCCGCGGGACCGGGGGACCTACCGGGGAGCTGTTTTTT.